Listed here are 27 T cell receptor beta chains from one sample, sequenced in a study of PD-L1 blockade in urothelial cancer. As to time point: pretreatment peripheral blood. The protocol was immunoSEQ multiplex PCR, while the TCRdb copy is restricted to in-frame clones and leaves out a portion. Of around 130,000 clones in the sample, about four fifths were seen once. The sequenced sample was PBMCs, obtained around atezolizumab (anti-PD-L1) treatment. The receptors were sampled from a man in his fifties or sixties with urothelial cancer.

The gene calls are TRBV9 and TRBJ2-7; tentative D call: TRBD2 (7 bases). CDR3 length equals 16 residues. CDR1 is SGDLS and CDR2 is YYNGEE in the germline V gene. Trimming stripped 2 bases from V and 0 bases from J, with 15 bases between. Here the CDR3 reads CASSVTGGSGSYEQYF. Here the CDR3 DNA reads TGTGCCAGCAGCGTCACGGGGGGCAGTGGCTCCTACGAGCAGTACTTC.

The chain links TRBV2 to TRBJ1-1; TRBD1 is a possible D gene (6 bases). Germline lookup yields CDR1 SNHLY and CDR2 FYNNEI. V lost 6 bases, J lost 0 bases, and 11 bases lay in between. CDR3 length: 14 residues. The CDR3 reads CASRYRALNTEAFF. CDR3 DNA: TGTGCCAGCAGGTACAGGGCCCTGAACACTGAAGCTTTCTTT.

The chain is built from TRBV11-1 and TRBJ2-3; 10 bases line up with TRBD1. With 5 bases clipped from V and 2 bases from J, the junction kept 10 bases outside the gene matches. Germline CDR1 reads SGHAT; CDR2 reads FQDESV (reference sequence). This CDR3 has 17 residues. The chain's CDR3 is CASSPGQGRVHTDTQYF. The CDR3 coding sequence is TGTGCCAGCAGCCCGGGACAGGGGCGGGTACACACAGATACGCAGTATTTT.

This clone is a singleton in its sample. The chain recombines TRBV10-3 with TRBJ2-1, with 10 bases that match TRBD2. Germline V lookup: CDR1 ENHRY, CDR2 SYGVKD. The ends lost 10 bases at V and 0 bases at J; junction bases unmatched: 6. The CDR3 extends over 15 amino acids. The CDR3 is CATRASGSSYNEQFF. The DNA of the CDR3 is TGTGCCACCAGGGCTAGCGGGAGCTCCTACAATGAGCAGTTCTTC.

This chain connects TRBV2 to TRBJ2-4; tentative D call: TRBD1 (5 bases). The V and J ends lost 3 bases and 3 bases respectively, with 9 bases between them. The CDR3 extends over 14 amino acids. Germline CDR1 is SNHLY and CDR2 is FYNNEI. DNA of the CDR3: TGTGCCAGCAGTGACAGGGAATACAAAAACATTCAGTACTTC. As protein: CASSDREYKNIQYF.

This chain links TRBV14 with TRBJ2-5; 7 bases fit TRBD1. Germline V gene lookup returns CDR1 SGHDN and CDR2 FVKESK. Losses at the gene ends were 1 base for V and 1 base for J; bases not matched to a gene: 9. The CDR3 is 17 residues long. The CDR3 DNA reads TGTGCCAGCAGCCAAGGGTCTTACAGGGGCCCCCAAGAGACCCAGTACTTC. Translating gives CASSQGSYRGPQETQYF.

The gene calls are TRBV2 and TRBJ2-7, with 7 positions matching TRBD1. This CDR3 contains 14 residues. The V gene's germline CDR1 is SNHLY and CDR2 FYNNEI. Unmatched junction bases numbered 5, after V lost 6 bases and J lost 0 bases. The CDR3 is CASRRQGSSYEQYF. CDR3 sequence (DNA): TGTGCCAGCAGAAGACAGGGATCCTCCTACGAGCAGTACTTC. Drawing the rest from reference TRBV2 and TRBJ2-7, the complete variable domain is EPEVTQTPSHQVTQMGQEVILRCVPISNHLYFYWYRQILGQKVEFLVSFYNNEISEKSEIFDDQFSVERPDGSNFTLKIRSTKLEDSAMYFCASRRQGSSYEQYFGPGTRLTVT.

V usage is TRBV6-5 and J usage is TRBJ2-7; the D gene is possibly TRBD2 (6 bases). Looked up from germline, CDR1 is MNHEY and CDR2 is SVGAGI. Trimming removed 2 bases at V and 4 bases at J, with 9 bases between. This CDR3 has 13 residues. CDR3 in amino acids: CASSYRERYEQYF. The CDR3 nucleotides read TGTGCCAGCAGTTACCGGGAGCGATACGAGCAGTACTTC.

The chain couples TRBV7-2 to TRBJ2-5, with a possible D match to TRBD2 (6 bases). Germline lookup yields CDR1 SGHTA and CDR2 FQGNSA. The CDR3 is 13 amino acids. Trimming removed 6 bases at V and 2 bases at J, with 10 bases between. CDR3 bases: TGTGCCAGCAGGGGGACTGGGCAAGAGACCCAGTACTTC. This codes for CASRGTGQETQYF.

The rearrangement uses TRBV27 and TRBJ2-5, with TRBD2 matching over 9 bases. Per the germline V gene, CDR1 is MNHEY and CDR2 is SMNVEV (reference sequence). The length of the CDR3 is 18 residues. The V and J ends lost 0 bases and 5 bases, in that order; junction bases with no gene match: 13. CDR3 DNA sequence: TGTGCCAGCAGTTTATCGGGGACTAGCACGATGAGGGGGGAGACCCAGTACTTC. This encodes CASSLSGTSTMRGETQYF.

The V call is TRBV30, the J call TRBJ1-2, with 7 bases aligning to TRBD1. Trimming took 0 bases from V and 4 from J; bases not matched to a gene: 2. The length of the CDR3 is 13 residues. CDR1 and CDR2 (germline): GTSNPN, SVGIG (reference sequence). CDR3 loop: CAWSVRQGYGYTF. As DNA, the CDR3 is TGTGCCTGGAGTGTGAGACAGGGCTATGGCTACACCTTC.

CDR3 region: CASSLNGGRLNTQYF. CDR3 DNA sequence: TGTGCCAGCAGCTTAAATGGGGGGAGGCTCAATACGCAGTATTTT. The V gene is TRBV11-3, the J gene TRBJ2-3; weak D call: TRBD2 (6 bases). From germline, CDR1 is SGHNT and CDR2 YENEEA. Trimming removed 2 bases from V and 7 bases from J, with 16 bases in between. The CDR3 is 15 residues long.

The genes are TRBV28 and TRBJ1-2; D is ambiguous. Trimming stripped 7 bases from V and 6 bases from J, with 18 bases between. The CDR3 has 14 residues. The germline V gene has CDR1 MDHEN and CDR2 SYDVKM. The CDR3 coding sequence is TGTGCCAGCATTAACCCGGTCGAGGCCGATGGCTACACCTTC. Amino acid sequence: CASINPVEADGYTF.

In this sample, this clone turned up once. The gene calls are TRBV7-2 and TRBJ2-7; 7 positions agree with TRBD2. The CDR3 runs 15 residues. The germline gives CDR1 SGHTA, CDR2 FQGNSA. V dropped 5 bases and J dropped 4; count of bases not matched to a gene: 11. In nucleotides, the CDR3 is TGTGCCAGCAGCCCAAATCTAGCGGACCCTTACGAGCAGTACTTC. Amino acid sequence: CASSPNLADPYEQYF.

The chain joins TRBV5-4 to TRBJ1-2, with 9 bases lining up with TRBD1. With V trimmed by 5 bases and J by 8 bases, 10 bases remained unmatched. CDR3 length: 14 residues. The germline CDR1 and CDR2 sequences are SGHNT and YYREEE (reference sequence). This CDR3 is CASRQQQGARGYTF. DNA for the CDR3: TGTGCCAGCAGACAACAACAGGGGGCCAGGGGCTACACCTTC.

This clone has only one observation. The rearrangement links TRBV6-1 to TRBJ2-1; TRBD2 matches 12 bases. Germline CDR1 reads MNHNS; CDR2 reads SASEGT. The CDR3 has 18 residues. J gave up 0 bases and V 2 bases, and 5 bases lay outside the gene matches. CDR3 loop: CASSELAGGPSSYNEQFF. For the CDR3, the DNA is TGTGCCAGCAGTGAACTAGCGGGAGGGCCCAGCTCCTACAATGAGCAGTTCTTC.

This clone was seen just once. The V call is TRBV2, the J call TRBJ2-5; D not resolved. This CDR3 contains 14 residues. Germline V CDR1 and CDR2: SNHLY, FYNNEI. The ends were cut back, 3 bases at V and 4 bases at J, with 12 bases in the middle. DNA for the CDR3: TGTGCCAGCAGTGACAGATTTGTCGCAGAGACCCAGTACTTC. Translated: CASSDRFVAETQYF.

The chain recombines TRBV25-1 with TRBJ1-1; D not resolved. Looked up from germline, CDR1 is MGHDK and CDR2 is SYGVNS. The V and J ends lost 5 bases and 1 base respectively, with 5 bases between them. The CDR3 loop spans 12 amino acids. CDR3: CASSPGNTEAFF. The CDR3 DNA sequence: TGTGCCAGCAGTCCCGGGAACACTGAAGCTTTCTTT.

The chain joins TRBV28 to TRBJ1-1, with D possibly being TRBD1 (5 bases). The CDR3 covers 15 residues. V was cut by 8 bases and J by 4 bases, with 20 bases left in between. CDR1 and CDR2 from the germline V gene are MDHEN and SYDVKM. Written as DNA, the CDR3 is TGTGCCAGCGCTATACTGGGGGTCGGGGGCACTGAAGCTTTCTTT. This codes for CASAILGVGGTEAFF. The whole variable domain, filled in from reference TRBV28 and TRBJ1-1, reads DVKVTQSSRYLVKRTGEKVFLECVQDMDHENMFWYRQDPGLGLRLIYFSYDVKMKEKGDIPEGYSVSREKKERFSLILESASTNQTSMYLCASAILGVGGTEAFFGQGTRLTVV.

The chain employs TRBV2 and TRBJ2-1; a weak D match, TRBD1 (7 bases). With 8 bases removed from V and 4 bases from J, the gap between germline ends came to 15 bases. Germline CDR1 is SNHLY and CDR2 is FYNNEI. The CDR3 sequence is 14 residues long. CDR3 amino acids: CASQGGGAYNEQFF. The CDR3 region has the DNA TGTGCCAGCCAGGGGGGAGGTGCGTACAATGAGCAGTTCTTC.

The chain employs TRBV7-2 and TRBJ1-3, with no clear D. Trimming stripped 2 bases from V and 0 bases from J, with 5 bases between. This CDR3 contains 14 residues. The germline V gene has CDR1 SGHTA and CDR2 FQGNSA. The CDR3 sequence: CASSLSFSGNTIYF. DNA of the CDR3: TGTGCCAGCAGCTTATCCTTCTCTGGAAACACCATATATTTT.

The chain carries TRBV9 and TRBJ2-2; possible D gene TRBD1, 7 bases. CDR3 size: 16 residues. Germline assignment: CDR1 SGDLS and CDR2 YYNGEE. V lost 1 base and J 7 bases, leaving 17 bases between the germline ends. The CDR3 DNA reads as TGTGCCAGCAGCGTATTCGGAGGGGGCGCAGGCGGGGAGCTGTTTTTT. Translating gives CASSVFGGGAGGELFF.

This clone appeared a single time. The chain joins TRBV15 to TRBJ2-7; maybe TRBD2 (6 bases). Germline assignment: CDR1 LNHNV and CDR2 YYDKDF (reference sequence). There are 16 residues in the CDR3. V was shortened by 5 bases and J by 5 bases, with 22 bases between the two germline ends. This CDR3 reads CATSPDWAEGRDEQYF. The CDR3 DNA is TGTGCCACCAGCCCCGACTGGGCGGAGGGAAGGGACGAGCAGTACTTC.

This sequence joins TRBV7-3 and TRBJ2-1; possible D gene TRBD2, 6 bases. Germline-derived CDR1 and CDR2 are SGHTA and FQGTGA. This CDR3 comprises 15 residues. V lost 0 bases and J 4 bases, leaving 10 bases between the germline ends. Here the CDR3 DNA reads TGTGCCAGCAGCTTAACCGGGAGTGGGTACAATGAGCAGTTCTTC. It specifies CASSLTGSGYNEQFF.

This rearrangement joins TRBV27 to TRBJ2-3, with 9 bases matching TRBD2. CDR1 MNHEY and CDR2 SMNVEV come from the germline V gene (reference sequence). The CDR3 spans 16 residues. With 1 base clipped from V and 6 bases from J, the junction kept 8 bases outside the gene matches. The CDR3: CASSLLGTSLKDTQYF. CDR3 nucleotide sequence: TGTGCCAGCAGTTTATTAGGGACTAGCCTGAAGGATACGCAGTATTTT.

In DNA, the CDR3 is TGTGCCAGCAGCTTGGTAGCGGCTAGCGGGCGAACAGATACGCAGTATTTT. This translates into CASSLVAASGRTDTQYF. The chain recombines TRBV5-4 with TRBJ2-3; 8 nucleotides match TRBD2. The CDR3 extends over 17 amino acids. J lost 3 bases, V lost 0 bases, and 9 bases had no gene match. Per the germline V gene, CDR1 is SGHNT and CDR2 is YYREEE (reference sequence).

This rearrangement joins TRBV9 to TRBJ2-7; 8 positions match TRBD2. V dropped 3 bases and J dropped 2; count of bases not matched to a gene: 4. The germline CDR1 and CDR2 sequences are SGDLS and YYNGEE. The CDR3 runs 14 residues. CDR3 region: CASSETSGPYEQYF. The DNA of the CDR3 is TGTGCCAGCAGCGAAACTAGCGGCCCCTACGAGCAGTACTTC.